This TCR beta chain was sequenced in a study of blood T cell repertoires in COVID-19. As for the study in general: The samples span acute and convalescent COVID-19 from the United States, Italy and Spain.

CDR3 length equals 12 residues. Trimming stripped 2 bases from V and 3 bases from J, with 5 bases between. The germline gives CDR1 SNHLY, CDR2 FYNNEI. Original handling: The assay estimated nucleated cells by amplifying reference gene primers. Only in-frame clones appear in the TCRdb table, and some are missing; sequencing was by immunoSEQ multiplex PCR. V, J and clone size are taken as reported in that table, and D and trimming were inferred from the DNA itself. The table lists about 350,000 clones, about nine tenths of them singletons. The chain is built from TRBV2 and TRBJ2-7; D uncertain. This clonotype was sampled from a young man with COVID-19, enrolled during active disease. The specimen was peripheral blood. In DNA form, the CDR3 reads TGTGCCAGCAGTGAAACTAACTACGAGCAGTACTTC. Amino acids: CASSETNYEQYF.